The 6 T cell receptor beta chains given below trace back to one sample, sequenced in a study of chemoradiotherapy in HPV16-positive cancers (dated 2022 in TCRdb). The library was prepared using the immunoSEQ multiplex PCR assay. In TCRdb, the immuneACCESS table is reduced to in-frame sequences with V and J assigned. These tables do not hold every clone; where another copy was compared, an unresolved V gene accounts for under half, and the others remain unexplained. Recorded for this sample are about 35,000 clones; roughly 90% of them occurred a single time. Approximately 3.7% of the sample is in the top ten clones. This specimen was blood, taken from a patient who underwent chemoradiotherapy. The receptor set was obtained from a human donor with HPV-associated anogenital cancer.

The chain is built from TRBV11-2 and TRBJ1-4; D unresolved. The CDR3 loop spans 14 amino acids. V was trimmed by 3 bases and J by 9 bases, leaving 14 bases between them. CDR1 is SGHAT and CDR2 is FQNNGV in the germline V gene. The CDR3 here is CASSFSLADKKLFF. For the CDR3, the DNA is TGTGCCAGCAGCTTTTCACTCGCCGATAAAAAACTGTTTTTT.

The chain recombines TRBV15 with TRBJ2-1, with D maybe TRBD1 (6 bases). The germline V gene has CDR1 LNHNV and CDR2 YYDKDF (reference sequence). Trimming stripped 0 bases from V and 3 bases from J, with 12 bases between. This CDR3 is 16 amino acids long. CDR3 sequence (DNA): TGTGCCACCAGCAGAGATCTCGGGACAAGCTACAATGAGCAGTTCTTC. It encodes CATSRDLGTSYNEQFF.

This clone was observed once. V is TRBV25-1 and J is TRBJ2-3; 9 positions match TRBD2. CDR1 is MGHDK, CDR2 SYGVNS, per germline. The CDR3 is 16 residues long. V was pared by 1 base and J by 7 bases, with 9 bases of the junction left unmatched. The CDR3 loop reads CASSEFGGGALNTQYF. The CDR3 nucleotides are TGTGCCAGCAGTGAATTTGGCGGGGGGGCTCTGAATACGCAGTATTTT.

The gene calls are TRBV9 and TRBJ2-2; 9 bases match TRBD2. Per the germline V gene, CDR1 is SGDLS and CDR2 is YYNGEE. Trimming cost V 10 bases and J 1 base; bases outside gene matches: 2. The CDR3 has 13 residues. For the CDR3, the DNA is TGTGCCGGCGGGGGGGAGAACACCGGGGAGCTGTTTTTT. It yields the protein CAGGGENTGELFF.

V is TRBV5-6 and J is TRBJ2-7; no clear D. CDR1 is SGHDT, CDR2 YYEEEE, per germline. V lost 4 bases and J lost 5, with 10 bases in between. CDR3 size: 12 residues. The chain's CDR3 is CASSLLDHEQYF. The CDR3 DNA sequence: TGTGCCAGCAGCCTCCTGGACCACGAGCAGTACTTC.

The CDR3 DNA reads as TGTGCCAGCAGCGAACAGGGACATGAGCAGTTCTTC. This translates into CASSEQGHEQFF. This chain connects TRBV9 to TRBJ2-1; TRBD1 might be the D (6 bases). Germline lookup yields CDR1 SGDLS and CDR2 YYNGEE. Between the trimmed V and J ends, which lost 3 bases and 8 bases, there was a span of 9 bases. The length of the CDR3 is 12 residues.